This is a list of T cell receptor beta chains from one sample in a study of cytomegalovirus exposure and HLA in healthy donors. Profiling relied on immunoSEQ multiplex PCR, and the TCRdb table lists in-frame clones only, not all of them. The specimen's table records around 30,000 clones. Material: PBMCs. Every receptor here comes from a man aged 30 to 39 in good health and CMV-seronegative. Each CDR3 is given with its conserved first and last residue. A D gene is named only where the DNA matches it firmly.

len,v_gene,d_gene,j_gene,CDR3nt,CDR3aa
14,TRBV11-3,NA,TRBJ2-1,TGTGCCAGCAGCTTAGGACAGTCGACAAATGAGCAGTTCTTC,CASSLGQSTNEQFF
13,TRBV6-6,TRBD1,TRBJ2-7,TGTGCCAGCAGTTACAGACAGGGTTACGAGCAGTACTTC,CASSYRQGYEQYF
15,TRBV28,TRBD1,TRBJ1-2,TGTGCCAGCAGTTCATCCGGGACAGACAACTATGGCTACACCTTC,CASSSSGTDNYGYTF
13,TRBV18,TRBD2,TRBJ2-3,TGTGCCAGCTCACAACTAGCGGCGGATACGCAGTATTTT,CASSQLAADTQYF
21,TRBV10-1,TRBD2,TRBJ2-4,TGCGCCAGCAGTGAGCCGGAAGGGGCTAGCGGGGACGAGATAGCCAAAAACATTCAGTACTTC,CASSEPEGASGDEIAKNIQYF
15,TRBV18,NA,TRBJ2-7,TGTGCCAGCTCACCGTCGGGGGTGGGGTCCTACGAGCAGTACTTC,CASSPSGVGSYEQYF
13,TRBV10-3,TRBD1,TRBJ1-1,TGTGCCATCAGGGACAGGGGAAAGACTGAAGCTTTCTTT,CAIRDRGKTEAFF
13,TRBV29-1,TRBD1,TRBJ2-7,TGCAGCGTTGCGAGGGACAGGGCCTACGAGCAGTACTTC,CSVARDRAYEQYF
13,TRBV19,NA,TRBJ1-5,TGTGCCAGTAGTATACAGAGGGAGGAGCCCCAGCATTTT,CASSIQREEPQHF
14,TRBV19,NA,TRBJ2-2,TGTGCCAGTATAGGAAGCGGAAGGTCCGGGGAGCTGTTTTTT,CASIGSGRSGELFF
15,TRBV7-6,NA,TRBJ2-7,TGTGCCAGCAGCTTATTTGGGCCTACGGGATACGAGCAGTACTTC,CASSLFGPTGYEQYF
13,TRBV5-1,TRBD1,TRBJ2-2,TGCGCCAGTAGGGACAGGGCGGAAGGGGAGCTGTTTTTT,CASRDRAEGELFF
14,TRBV30,NA,TRBJ1-2,TGTGCCTGGATTTTTGGGGGGGCGGCCGATGGCTACACCTTC,CAWIFGGAADGYTF
12,TRBV6-5,NA,TRBJ1-6,TGTGCCAGCAGTTTGAACGGTTCACCCCTCCACTTT,CASSLNGSPLHF
15,TRBV7-2,TRBD1,TRBJ2-1,TGTGCCAGCAGCCCCCTTCCCGGGACAGGAAATGAGCAGTTCTTC,CASSPLPGTGNEQFF
16,TRBV4-1,TRBD1,TRBJ1-2,TGCGCCGGCAGCCAAGATGGGACAGGGGGCGCGCGAGGCTACACCTTC,CAGSQDGTGGARGYTF
15,TRBV6-1,TRBD2,TRBJ2-7,TGTGCCAGCAGTGAAGCTGCTAGCGGGGGCTACGAGCAGTACTTC,CASSEAASGGYEQYF
14,TRBV7-8,TRBD2,TRBJ2-7,TGTGCCAGCAGTCCTTCTAGCGGGGGTCACGAGCAGTACTTC,CASSPSSGGHEQYF
15,TRBV11-3,TRBD1,TRBJ2-2,TGTGCCAGCAGTCCCAACAGGGGGAACACCGGGGAGCTGTTTTTT,CASSPNRGNTGELFF
15,TRBV6-5,NA,TRBJ2-7,TGTGCCAGCAGTCGACTCACAGGGAGCGCCTACGAGCAGTACTTC,CASSRLTGSAYEQYF
11,TRBV29-1,TRBD1,TRBJ2-7,TGCAGCGCTGGACAGGGGGACGAGCAGTACTTC,CSAGQGDEQYF
18,TRBV25-1,TRBD2,TRBJ2-1,TGTGCCAGCAGCGGGACTAGCGGGCCGGAACCCTCCGACAATGAGCAGTTCTTC,CASSGTSGPEPSDNEQFF
15,TRBV5-1,NA,TRBJ1-1,TGCGCCAGCAGCTACGGGGTCGGGGAGAACACTGAAGCTTTCTTT,CASSYGVGENTEAFF
15,TRBV7-3,TRBD1,TRBJ2-1,TGTGCCAGCAGCTTAATGGCAGGGGGTCACAATGAGCAGTTCTTC,CASSLMAGGHNEQFF
12,TRBV5-8,NA,TRBJ1-1,TGTGCCAGCAGCCGGGGTAATATTGAAGCTTTCTTT,CASSRGNIEAFF
15,TRBV5-1,TRBD2,TRBJ2-7,TGCGCCAGCAGCACCGGACTAGCGGGGGGCGCAGGGCAGTACTTC,CASSTGLAGGAGQYF
16,TRBV27,NA,TRBJ1-6,TGTGCCAGCAGTTTAAACTCATACAGAGATAATTCACCCCTCCACTTT,CASSLNSYRDNSPLHF
18,TRBV28,TRBD1,TRBJ2-7,TGTGCCAGCAGCTCGGGACAGGGACTTGGAAGGAAGGCCTACGAGCAGTACTTC,CASSSGQGLGRKAYEQYF
13,TRBV18,NA,TRBJ1-5,TGTGCCAGCTCACCGGCGGGCAATCAGCCCCAGCATTTT,CASSPAGNQPQHF
19,TRBV11-3,NA,TRBJ2-7,TGTGCCAGCAGCGCTGAGGGATTGCCGGGCGCCCTCGGGACCTACGAGCAGTACTTC,CASSAEGLPGALGTYEQYF
16,TRBV11-2,NA,TRBJ2-7,TGTGCCAGCAGCTCTGGCAGGGAACAGGTCCTCGGCGAGCAGTACTTC,CASSSGREQVLGEQYF
14,TRBV29-1,NA,TRBJ2-3,TGCAGCGCTACCGGAGGGGGGGGGACAGATACGCAGTATTTT,CSATGGGGTDTQYF
15,TRBV27,TRBD1,TRBJ2-7,TGTGCCAGCAGTATGCCAGGACAGGGAACCTACGAGCAGTACTTC,CASSMPGQGTYEQYF
15,TRBV6-1,TRBD1,TRBJ1-1,TGTGCCAGCAGGGGCCTGACAGGGGTAGGAACTGAAGCTTTCTTT,CASRGLTGVGTEAFF
13,TRBV2,TRBD2,TRBJ2-5,TGTGCCAGCAGTGGCACGGGGGGGGAGACCCAGTACTTC,CASSGTGGETQYF
13,TRBV28,TRBD2,TRBJ2-7,TGTGCCAGCAGTTTGATCCGGGAGGGGGAGCAGTACTTC,CASSLIREGEQYF
14,TRBV29-1,TRBD2,TRBJ2-1,TGCAGCGTGCGGACTAGGACCGGCCGAGATGAGCAGTTCTTC,CSVRTRTGRDEQFF
13,TRBV6-1,NA,TRBJ1-1,TGTGCCAGCAGTGAAGGAAGGGGTACTGAAGCTTTCTTT,CASSEGRGTEAFF
15,TRBV30,TRBD2,TRBJ2-5,TGTGCCTGGAGTTGGGGGGGATCGGGCCAAGAGACCCAGTACTTC,CAWSWGGSGQETQYF
14,TRBV7-9,TRBD1,TRBJ2-7,TGTGCCAGCAGCCCATCCCGACAGGGGACCGAGCAGTACTTC,CASSPSRQGTEQYF
16,TRBV11-2,TRBD1,TRBJ1-2,TGTGCCAGCAGCTACTTATTGGGACAGGACAACTATGGCTACACCTTC,CASSYLLGQDNYGYTF
13,TRBV19,NA,TRBJ1-4,TGTGCCAGTAGTGACAGGCCTAATGAAAAACTGTTTTTT,CASSDRPNEKLFF
13,TRBV30,NA,TRBJ1-2,TGTGCCTGGAGTCGCGACAGGCCCTATGGCTACACCTTC,CAWSRDRPYGYTF
14,TRBV5-1,NA,TRBJ1-2,TGCGCCAGCAGCTTGGTCTCAGGGTTGGATGGCTACACCTTC,CASSLVSGLDGYTF
16,TRBV5-1,TRBD1,TRBJ2-5,TGCGCCAGCAGGTCCGGGACAGGGGGATTTCAAGAGACCCAGTACTTC,CASRSGTGGFQETQYF
15,TRBV5-1,NA,TRBJ2-1,TGCGCCAGCAGCTTGGGGGGGACTGGGAACAATGAGCAGTTCTTC,CASSLGGTGNNEQFF
14,TRBV11-2,NA,TRBJ1-4,TGTGCCAGCAGCTTAGGGCAGGGGCATGAAAAACTGTTTTTT,CASSLGQGHEKLFF
11,TRBV7-6,NA,TRBJ2-5,TGTGCCAGCAGCCCACAAGAGACCCAGTACTTC,CASSPQETQYF
17,TRBV4-3,TRBD2,TRBJ2-1,TGCGCCAGCAGCCAAGTCGTCTATAGCGGGGGGGACAATGAGCAGTTCTTC,CASSQVVYSGGDNEQFF
17,TRBV28,TRBD2,TRBJ2-3,TGTGCCAGCAGTTTTCACAGTAGCAGCGGGAGACCAGATACGCAGTATTTT,CASSFHSSSGRPDTQYF
15,TRBV7-9,TRBD1,TRBJ2-7,TGTGCCAGCAGCTCACCCGGGACAGGGGTCTACGAGCAGTACTTC,CASSSPGTGVYEQYF
14,TRBV7-2,TRBD1,TRBJ1-4,TGTGCCAGCAGCTTGGGACAGGTCTATGAAAAACTGTTTTTT,CASSLGQVYEKLFF
12,TRBV28,TRBD2,TRBJ2-7,TGTGCCAGCAAGGCTAGCGGGGACGAGCAGTACTTC,CASKASGDEQYF
16,TRBV10-3,NA,TRBJ1-1,TGTGCCATCCGGATGACGGGGGAGGGTATGAACACTGAAGCTTTCTTT,CAIRMTGEGMNTEAFF
13,TRBV28,NA,TRBJ1-1,TGTGCCAGCAGTTTCCAGGGTAATACTGAAGCTTTCTTT,CASSFQGNTEAFF
11,TRBV28,NA,TRBJ1-1,TGTGCCAGCTCGGGTGGATTTGAAGCTTTCTTT,CASSGGFEAFF
13,TRBV7-9,NA,TRBJ1-5,TGTGCCAGCAGCTCACAGGGAGATCAGCCCCAGCATTTT,CASSSQGDQPQHF
14,TRBV28,TRBD1,TRBJ2-5,TGTGCCAGCAGTTCCCCCGACAGGGAAGAGACCCAGTACTTC,CASSSPDREETQYF
15,TRBV28,NA,TRBJ2-1,TGTGCCAGCAGTTTCGCGGGAAGCTCCTACAATGAGCAGTTCTTC,CASSFAGSSYNEQFF
20,TRBV28,TRBD2,TRBJ2-1,TGTGCCAGCAGTTCCTTAGCGGGGGAACTCCCCCTGAGCTCCTACAATGAGCAGTTCTTC,CASSSLAGELPLSSYNEQFF